The rows below give T cell receptor beta chains drawn from one sample of a study of T cells after yellow fever vaccination. One entry per CDR3 protein, called by TCRdb with MiXCR from the 5' RACE reads. The sample lists about 130,000 distinct CDR3 sequences; more than 6% were seen once. The material sequenced was CD4+ T cells sorted from PBMCs, taken 10 to 11 days after the first yellow fever vaccination. These receptors were collected from a man aged 18-30 years who received the YFV17D yellow fever vaccine. The CDR3 runs from the conserved cysteine through the conserved F or W. The D gene is left open where the match is weak. Rows may omit the clone size; those that give it use once, few, many or a size class.

v_gene	j_gene	abundance	d_gene	CDR3aa	CDR3nt
TRBV18	TRBJ2-6	NA	NA	CASSPREGGANVLTF	TGTGCCAGCTCACCAAGGGAAGGTGGGGCCAACGTCCTGACTTTC
TRBV18	TRBJ1-2	many	NA	CASSAPEQDAYTF	TGTGCCAGCTCCGCCCCAGAGCAGGACGCCTACACCTTC
TRBV5-1	TRBJ2-7	many	NA	CASSMGLWGELVSDEQYF	TGCGCCAGCAGCATGGGTCTCTGGGGCGAGCTAGTCTCCGACGAGCAGTACTTC
TRBV5-1	TRBJ2-2	few	NA	CASSHGGRSGELFF	TGCGCCAGCAGCCATGGAGGGAGGTCCGGGGAGCTGTTTTTT
TRBV12-3/TRBV12-4	TRBJ1-5	many	NA	CASSGVNQPQHF	TGTGCCAGCAGCGGGGTCAATCAGCCCCAGCATTTT
TRBV12-3/TRBV12-4	TRBJ1-4	many	NA	CASSSTQQGPNEKLFF	TGTGCCAGCAGTTCCACTCAACAGGGTCCTAATGAAAAACTGTTTTTT
TRBV7-2	TRBJ2-5	NA	TRBD1	CASSQGQGGGHETQYF	TGTGCCAGCAGCCAGGGACAGGGTGGGGGGCATGAGACCCAGTACTTC
TRBV5-4	TRBJ2-7	many	NA	CASSLSWSEQYF	TGTGCCAGCAGCTTGTCGTGGAGCGAGCAGTACTTC
TRBV20-1	TRBJ2-4	few	NA	CSARGGLKAKNIQYF	TGCAGTGCTAGAGGGGGCTTGAAGGCCAAAAACATTCAGTACTTC
TRBV6-1	TRBJ2-2	many	NA	CASNQGRVLTGELFF	TGTGCCAGCAACCAGGGCAGGGTCCTCACCGGGGAGCTGTTTTTT
TRBV20-1	TRBJ2-1	many	NA	CSAHPGPAYNEQFF	TGCAGTGCTCATCCGGGACCGGCCTACAATGAGCAGTTCTTC
TRBV18	TRBJ1-1	many	NA	CASDNGNEAFF	TGTGCCAGCGACAACGGCAATGAAGCTTTCTTT
TRBV5-1	TRBJ2-5	many	NA	CASSLGTTKETQYF	TGCGCCAGCAGCTTGGGGACTACTAAAGAGACCCAGTACTTC
TRBV5-1	TRBJ2-7	many	TRBD1	CASSGGQGSYEQYF	TGCGCCAGCAGCGGGGGACAGGGATCCTACGAGCAGTACTTC
TRBV5-1	TRBJ2-3	many	NA	CASSLLRESTDTQYF	TGCGCCAGCAGCTTGTTGAGGGAAAGCACAGATACGCAGTATTTT
TRBV28	TRBJ1-5	many	NA	CASIMDGNQPQHF	TGTGCCAGCATCATGGACGGGAATCAGCCCCAGCATTTT
TRBV12-3/TRBV12-4	TRBJ2-3	many	NA	CASSFSGGVGPDTQYF	TGTGCCAGCAGTTTCTCCGGAGGGGTAGGCCCAGATACGCAGTATTTT
TRBV29-1	TRBJ2-5	many	TRBD2	CSVRLAGGPRGETQYF	TGCAGCGTAAGACTAGCGGGGGGCCCCAGGGGGGAGACCCAGTACTTC
TRBV5-6	TRBJ2-1	many	NA	CASTFGRPAYNEQFF	TGTGCCAGCACCTTTGGGAGGCCTGCCTACAATGAGCAGTTCTTC
TRBV20-1	TRBJ2-3	NA	NA	CSAPRGTDTQYF	TGCAGTGCTCCCCGGGGCACAGATACGCAGTATTTT
TRBV3-1	TRBJ1-1	many	NA	CASSQEGTEAFF	TGTGCCAGCAGCCAAGAGGGCACTGAAGCTTTCTTT
TRBV5-1	TRBJ1-2	many	NA	CASSPRPDRIYGYTF	TGCGCCAGCAGCCCTAGACCCGACAGAATCTATGGCTACACCTTC
TRBV12-5	TRBJ2-5	many	TRBD2	CASGLYLAGGRETQYF	TGTGCTAGTGGTTTGTACCTAGCGGGGGGGCGAGAGACCCAGTACTTC
TRBV20-1	TRBJ1-3	many	NA	CSATRTDRSGNTIYF	TGCAGTGCTACCCGGACGGACCGCTCTGGAAACACCATATATTTT